This entry lists 11 T cell receptor beta chains sequenced from one sample in a study of T cell changes during pregnancy in multiple sclerosis. Data came from immunoSEQ multiplex PCR; TCRdb stores just in-frame clones and leaves some out. The sample has almost 50,000 clones; about 90% are singletons. The sample was CD4+ T cells from peripheral blood mononuclear cells, taken in the second trimester of pregnancy. These receptor sequences come from a female donor in good health, enrolled as a control in a pregnancy study.

The chain is built from TRBV19 and TRBJ2-5; 8 bases are a match to TRBD2. V lost 3 bases, J lost 5 bases, and 8 bases stayed unmatched. Germline loops: CDR1 LNHDA, CDR2 SQIVND (reference sequence). The CDR3 runs to 15 residues. The CDR3 spells CASSIGRGGVETQYF. CDR3 DNA sequence: TGTGCCAGTAGTATTGGTCGGGGGGGTGTTGAGACCCAGTACTTC.

The genes are TRBV10-3 and TRBJ2-3; TRBD2 aligns across 8 bases. The CDR3 runs 16 residues. The germline CDR1 and CDR2 sequences are ENHRY and SYGVKD. Losses at the gene ends were 4 bases for V and 0 bases for J; bases not matched to a gene: 6. The CDR3 protein is CAISVLAEKSTDTQYF. CDR3 coding DNA: TGTGCCATCAGTGTACTAGCGGAGAAAAGCACAGATACGCAGTATTTT.

This chain joins TRBV5-4 and TRBJ1-2; 10 nucleotides match TRBD1. Germline CDR1 SGHNT, CDR2 YYREEE (reference sequence). J was trimmed by 4 bases and V by 7 bases; bases with no gene match: 7. The CDR3 has 14 residues. The CDR3 bases are TGTGCCAGCCGACGACAGGGGGCACGCTATGGCTACACCTTC. Residues: CASRRQGARYGYTF.

This clone was recorded once. The chain combines TRBV7-3 with TRBJ2-1, with D possibly being TRBD1 (5 bases). The CDR3 loop spans 13 amino acids. Germline V gene data show CDR1 as SGHTA and CDR2 as FQGTGA. Between the trimmed V and J ends, which lost 5 bases and 6 bases, there was a span of 11 bases. In DNA form, the CDR3 reads TGTGCCAGCAGCCCCCAGGGTCTCAATGAGCAGTTCTTC. Encoded protein: CASSPQGLNEQFF.

The chain uses TRBV6-6 and TRBJ1-2; the match to TRBD1 covers 10 bases. CDR1 is MNHNY, CDR2 SVGAGI, per germline (reference sequence). This CDR3 contains 16 residues. Trimming removed 0 bases from V and 8 bases from J; junction bases left unmatched: 9. Here the CDR3 DNA reads TGTGCCAGCAGTTACTCGTCCTCCGGGACAGGGGAAGGCTACACCTTC. Its protein product is CASSYSSSGTGEGYTF.

This clone occurred a few times. The chain carries TRBV30 and TRBJ1-1; D possibly corresponds to TRBD1 (5 bases). Looked up from germline, CDR1 is GTSNPN and CDR2 is SVGIG (reference sequence). CDR3 length equals 14 residues. V dropped 2 bases and J dropped 10 bases, with 20 bases sitting between them. Written as DNA, the CDR3 is TGTGCCTGGAGTCTAAACGCAGGGATAAGGGGAGCTTTCTTT. Translated, it gives CAWSLNAGIRGAFF.

The chain joins TRBV15 to TRBJ2-1, with D maybe TRBD1 (6 bases). The CDR3 runs to 17 residues. Germline CDR1 is LNHNV and CDR2 is YYDKDF (reference sequence). V was trimmed by 1 base and J by 2 bases, leaving 15 bases between them. CDR3 sequence (DNA): TGTGCCACCAGCAGAGCTAGGACAGTCCTTACCTACAATGAGCAGTTCTTC. It is translated as CATSRARTVLTYNEQFF.

The CDR3 loop reads CASSRRGQVDNYEQYF. For the CDR3, the DNA is TGTGCCAGCAGCCGCCGAGGACAGGTGGATAATTACGAGCAGTACTTC. The V gene is TRBV14, the J gene TRBJ2-7; 7 bases agree with TRBD1. The V and J ends lost 4 bases and 4 bases, in that order; junction bases with no gene match: 13. The CDR3 spans 16 residues. Germline V gene lookup returns CDR1 SGHDN and CDR2 FVKESK.

The genes are TRBV19 and TRBJ1-6, with D possibly TRBD1 on 6 matching bases. V was clipped by 2 bases and J by 0 bases, with 8 bases between them. Germline lookup yields CDR1 LNHDA and CDR2 SQIVND (reference sequence). The CDR3 sequence is 16 residues long. In DNA, the CDR3 is TGTGCCAGTAGTATAACAGGGAACTCCTATAATTCACCCCTCCACTTT. Protein: CASSITGNSYNSPLHF. Supplemented by reference TRBV19 and TRBJ1-6, the full variable domain reads DGGITQSPKYLFRKEGQNVTLSCEQNLNHDAMYWYRQDPGQGLRLIYYSQIVNDFQKGDIAEGYSVSREKKESFPLTVTSAQKNPTAFYLCASSITGNSYNSPLHFGNGTRLTVT.

The chain links TRBV7-9 to TRBJ1-1; D gene ambiguous. V lost 2 bases and J 5 bases, leaving 3 bases between the germline ends. From germline, CDR1 is SEHNR and CDR2 FQNEAQ (reference sequence). The CDR3 has 11 residues. The CDR3 here is CASSLRTEAFF. The CDR3 bases are TGTGCCAGCAGCTTACGGACTGAAGCTTTCTTT. Full variable domain (missing parts from reference TRBV7-9 and TRBJ1-1): DTGVSQNPRHKITKRGQNVTFRCDPISEHNRLYWYRQTLGQGPEFLTYFQNEAQLEKSRLLSDRFSAERPKGSFSTLEIQRTEQGDSAMYLCASSLRTEAFFGQGTRLTVV.

The chain carries TRBV18 and TRBJ2-3, with D perhaps TRBD1 (6 bases). Per the germline V gene, CDR1 is KGHSH and CDR2 is LQKENI. This CDR3 comprises 17 residues. The germline V and J ends were trimmed by 4 bases and 0 bases, with 17 bases remaining between them. The CDR3 loop reads CASSQMPGASSTDTQYF. CDR3 in DNA: TGTGCCAGCTCACAAATGCCAGGGGCTTCTAGCACAGATACGCAGTATTTT.